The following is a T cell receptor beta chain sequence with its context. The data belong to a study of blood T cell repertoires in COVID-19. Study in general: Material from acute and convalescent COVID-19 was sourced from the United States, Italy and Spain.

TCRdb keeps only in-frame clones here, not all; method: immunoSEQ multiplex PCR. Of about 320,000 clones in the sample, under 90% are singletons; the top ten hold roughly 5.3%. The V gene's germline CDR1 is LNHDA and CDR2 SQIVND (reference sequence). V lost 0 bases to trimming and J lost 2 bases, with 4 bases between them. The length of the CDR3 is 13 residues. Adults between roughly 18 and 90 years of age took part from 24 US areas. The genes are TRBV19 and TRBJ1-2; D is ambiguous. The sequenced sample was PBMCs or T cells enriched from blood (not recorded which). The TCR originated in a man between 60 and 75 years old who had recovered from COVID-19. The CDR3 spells CASSIEQNYGYTF. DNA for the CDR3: TGTGCCAGTAGTATAGAACAGAACTATGGCTACACCTTC.